The 23 T cell receptor beta chains below were found in one sample sequenced in a study of blood T cell repertoires in COVID-19 (dated by TCRdb to the early 2020s). Libraries were made using the immunoSEQ multiplex PCR assay. As stored in TCRdb, this immuneACCESS dataset retains in-frame rearrangements with V and J assigned. A fraction of the clones does not appear; measured against another copy, unresolved V genes explain less than half of the discrepancy, and the remainder lacks a known reason. In all, the sample holds 210,000 or so clones, and approximately 80% of those were seen once. The top ten constitute about 4.3% of the sample. Sequencing was performed on PBMCs or T cells enriched from blood (not recorded which). All receptors come from a man younger than 45 with acute COVID-19.

This rearrangement joins TRBV19 to TRBJ1-4; the D is unclear. V was shortened by 3 bases and J by 7 bases, with 18 bases between the two germline ends. Looked up from germline, CDR1 is LNHDA and CDR2 is SQIVND (reference sequence). The length of the CDR3 is 16 residues. The CDR3 region is CASSMLLGLRGEKLFF. CDR3 sequence (DNA): TGTGCCAGTAGTATGTTGTTGGGCCTCCGGGGTGAAAAACTGTTTTTT. Full variable domain (outside the CDR3, taken from reference TRBV19 and TRBJ1-4): DGGITQSPKYLFRKEGQNVTLSCEQNLNHDAMYWYRQDPGQGLRLIYYSQIVNDFQKGDIAEGYSVSREKKESFPLTVTSAQKNPTAFYLCASSMLLGLRGEKLFFGSGTQLSVL.

The CDR3: CASSSGGDSNEKLFF. In DNA form, the CDR3 reads TGTGCCAGCAGCTCCGGTGGGGACAGTAATGAAAAACTGTTTTTT. The rearrangement uses TRBV5-4 and TRBJ1-4; TRBD1 matches 7 bases. In germline, CDR1 is SGHNT, CDR2 YYREEE (reference sequence). V trimming: 3 bases; J trimming: 4 bases; junction bases outside the gene matches: 6. The CDR3 is made up of 15 amino acids.

This chain uses TRBV5-1 with TRBJ1-5, with TRBD1 matching over 7 bases. Trimming at V came to 5 bases and at J to 5 bases, leaving 10 bases not matched to a gene. Germline V gene data show CDR1 as SGHRS and CDR2 as YFSETQ. The CDR3 length is 15 residues. CDR3 bases: TGCGCCAGCAGACCAACAGGGGACGGGGATCAGCCCCAGCATTTT. Residues: CASRPTGDGDQPQHF.

V usage is TRBV11-3 and J usage is TRBJ1-1; D uncertain. V gave up 5 bases and J gave up 3 bases, with 10 bases separating them. Germline CDR1 reads SGHNT; CDR2 reads YENEEA. The CDR3 sequence is 13 residues long. CDR3 bases: TGTGCCAGCAGCCCCGGTCGTTACACTGAAGCTTTCTTT. Translating gives CASSPGRYTEAFF.

The rearrangement links TRBV28 to TRBJ2-3; unclear D gene. Trimming shortened V by 3 bases and J by 4 bases, and 14 bases separated the two germline ends. This CDR3 is 15 amino acids long. Germline values: CDR1 MDHEN, CDR2 SYDVKM. In nucleotides, the CDR3 is TGTGCCAGCAGTTTGCCCCTAGTTTCGGCAGATACGCAGTATTTT. This gives the protein CASSLPLVSADTQYF.

The chain combines TRBV6-2 or TRBV6-3 with TRBJ1-2; D ambiguous. The CDR3 is 11 amino acids. The ends were cut back, 6 bases at V and 8 bases at J, with 10 bases in the middle. Germline loops: CDR1 MNHEY, CDR2 SVGEGT. The CDR3 nucleotides read TGTGCCAGCAGCCCTCCCCCAGGCTACACCTTC. Amino acids: CASSPPPGYTF.

The chain recombines TRBV7-9 with TRBJ1-6, with no clear D. The CDR3 runs 14 residues. Germline V gene lookup returns CDR1 SEHNR and CDR2 FQNEAQ (reference sequence). V lost 2 bases to trimming and J lost 5 bases, with 7 bases between them. This CDR3 reads CASSLPQHNSPLHF. CDR3 coding DNA: TGTGCCAGCAGCTTACCACAGCATAATTCACCCCTCCACTTT.

The chain uses TRBV7-9 and TRBJ1-2; D might be TRBD1 (5 bases). This CDR3 comprises 16 residues. Germline CDR1 SEHNR, CDR2 FQNEAQ (reference sequence). V was cut by 5 bases and J by 4 bases, with 20 bases left in between. CDR3 protein: CASSPTVGGQIYGYTF. DNA for the CDR3: TGTGCCAGCAGCCCTACGGTCGGGGGTCAGATCTATGGCTACACCTTC.

V and J are TRBV5-6 and TRBJ2-5; 7 bases map to TRBD2. In germline, CDR1 is SGHDT, CDR2 YYEEEE. Trimming at V came to 4 bases and at J to 5 bases, leaving 11 bases not matched to a gene. The length of the CDR3 is 15 residues. CDR3 nucleotide sequence: TGTGCCAGCAGCAGTAGACAGTTGGGGGGGGAGACCCAGTACTTC. This gives the protein CASSSRQLGGETQYF.

This chain uses TRBV11-2 with TRBJ2-3; TRBD2 matches at 9 bases. The CDR3 covers 17 residues. V gave up 5 bases and J gave up 6 bases; unmatched junction bases: 15. Germline assignment: CDR1 SGHAT and CDR2 FQNNGV. Written as DNA, the CDR3 is TGTGCCAGCAGCGGACGCACCTCCCGCGGGGGGGCCGATACGCAGTATTTT. It is translated as CASSGRTSRGGADTQYF.

The rearrangement links TRBV5-4 to TRBJ2-3; 8 nucleotides align to TRBD1. Trimming took 4 bases from V and 4 from J; bases not matched to a gene: 8. The germline V gene encodes CDR1 SGHNT and CDR2 YYREEE (reference sequence). The CDR3 length is 15 residues. This chain's CDR3 is CASSPRGLVADTQYF. The CDR3 DNA reads as TGTGCCAGCAGCCCCAGGGGGCTAGTAGCAGATACGCAGTATTTT.

V usage is TRBV4-1 and J usage is TRBJ2-5; a weak D match, TRBD1 (6 bases). Germline V gives CDR1 MGHRA, CDR2 YSYEKL. CDR3 length: 18 residues. Trimming removed 3 bases at V and 4 bases at J, with 24 bases between. This chain's CDR3 is CASSQTGVLGAGLETQYF. The CDR3 DNA sequence: TGCGCCAGCAGCCAGACAGGAGTTCTAGGGGCCGGATTAGAGACCCAGTACTTC.

This clone was detected a few times. The chain recombines TRBV18 with TRBJ1-1; perhaps TRBD1 as D (5 bases). This CDR3 region has 11 residues. The germline gives CDR1 KGHSH, CDR2 LQKENI. The CDR3 reads CAQRGNTEAFF. The CDR3 nucleotides read TGTGCACAAAGGGGAAACACTGAAGCTTTCTTT. Full variable domain (remainder filled in from reference TRBV18 and TRBJ1-1): NAGVMQNPRHLVRRRGQEARLRCSPMKGHSHVYWYRQLPEEGLKFMVYLQKENIIDESGMPKERFSAEFPKEGPSILRIQQVVRGDSAAYFCAQRGNTEAFFGQGTRLTVV.

J is TRBJ1-2 and V is TRBV9; D gene uncertain. V was pared by 3 bases and J by 8 bases, with 5 bases between. The CDR3 totals 10 residues. The germline gives CDR1 SGDLS, CDR2 YYNGEE. The CDR3: CASSGRGYTF. The CDR3 DNA reads as TGTGCCAGCAGCGGGCGGGGCTACACCTTC.

This chain uses TRBV10-3 with TRBJ1-3, with D maybe TRBD1 (5 bases). The CDR3 contains 16 residues. V dropped 4 bases and J dropped 0 bases, with 13 bases sitting between them. Germline V gene sequence: CDR1 ENHRY, CDR2 SYGVKD. CDR3 amino acids: CAISVSGLSSGNTIYF. The DNA of the CDR3 is TGTGCCATCAGTGTCTCGGGACTAAGCTCTGGAAACACCATATATTTT.

V gene TRBV10-3 combines with J gene TRBJ1-5; 8 nucleotides match TRBD1. CDR1 is ENHRY, CDR2 SYGVKD, per germline. The CDR3 is made up of 11 amino acids. CDR3 residues: CGNRGNQPQHF. CDR3 coding DNA: TGTGGGAACAGGGGGAATCAGCCCCAGCATTTT.

This sequence joins TRBV2 and TRBJ1-2, with D possibly TRBD1 on 5 matching bases. CDR3 length: 14 amino acids. V lost 1 base, J lost 4 bases, and 10 bases lay in between. Germline lookup yields CDR1 SNHLY and CDR2 FYNNEI. CDR3 amino acids: CASSEGQGGYGYTF. In nucleotides, the CDR3 is TGTGCCAGCAGTGAAGGCCAGGGCGGCTATGGCTACACCTTC.

The chain combines TRBV6-5 with TRBJ2-2; possibly TRBD2 for D (5 bases). The germline V gene encodes CDR1 MNHEY and CDR2 SVGAGI. Trimming cost V 6 bases and J 7 bases, with 9 bases left between them. The CDR3 extends over 12 amino acids. The DNA of the CDR3 is TGTGCCAGCAGGCCTGAGGGCGGGGAGCTGTTTTTT. Amino acids: CASRPEGGELFF.

This clone was observed a handful of times. The V and J genes are TRBV18 and TRBJ2-5; 10 bases fit TRBD2. Germline lookup yields CDR1 KGHSH and CDR2 LQKENI. The V gene end was trimmed by 0 bases and the J gene end by 5 bases; junction bases not matched to a gene: 3. There are 15 residues in the CDR3. The CDR3 region is CASSPPAGGQETQYF. The CDR3 DNA reads TGTGCCAGCTCACCACCAGCGGGGGGGCAGGAGACCCAGTACTTC.

The chain is built from TRBV29-1 and TRBJ2-5; possibly TRBD2 for D (7 bases). The ends were cut back, 8 bases at V and 0 bases at J, with 16 bases in the middle. This CDR3 has 14 residues. Germline-derived CDR1 and CDR2 are SQVTM and ANQGSEA. CDR3 sequence reads: CSIPGGPYQETQYF. Here the CDR3 DNA reads TGCAGCATTCCCGGGGGGCCCTACCAAGAGACCCAGTACTTC.

The chain joins TRBV18 to TRBJ1-1; 12 positions agree with TRBD1. This CDR3 spans 13 amino acids. Germline V lookup: CDR1 KGHSH, CDR2 LQKENI. V lost 5 bases to trimming and J lost 11 bases; unmatched junction nucleotides: 6. This chain's CDR3 is CASSTGTGGRAFF. The DNA for the CDR3 is TGTGCCAGCTCAACCGGGACAGGGGGCAGGGCTTTCTTT.

The chain links TRBV6-5 to TRBJ1-2, with TRBD1 as a possible D gene (5 bases). V was trimmed by 6 bases and J by 2 bases, leaving 13 bases between them. The CDR3 length is 14 residues. Germline V gene sequence: CDR1 MNHEY, CDR2 SVGAGI. CDR3 nucleotides: TGTGCCAGCAGACCTCGGACAAGAAACTATGGCTACACCTTC. This codes for CASRPRTRNYGYTF.

J is TRBJ1-2 and V is TRBV6-1, with D hard to call. The CDR3 consists of 12 residues. Germline-derived CDR1 and CDR2 are MNHNS and SASEGT. The V end was cut by 1 base, the J end by 8 bases, with 8 bases between. As DNA, the CDR3 is TGTGCCAGCAGTGAAGTCCCGAGGGGCTACACCTTC. Translation: CASSEVPRGYTF.